This TCR beta chain was sequenced during a study of blood T cell repertoires in COVID-19. As for the study in general: COVID-19 samples, acute and convalescent, were from the United States, Italy and Spain.

Those enrolled in Seattle joined during active infection and were followed longitudinally afterward. Measured with immunoSEQ multiplex PCR; TCRdb has only the in-frame clones, and not every one. Of tens of thousands of clones in the sample, 80% to 90% were seen once. This TCR came from a man aged 50-60 years with COVID-19, enrolled during active disease. Sequencing input: peripheral blood.

CDR3 sequence (DNA): TGTGCCAGCAGTGACCCAGGGGGCGGCTACACCTTC. Amino acid sequence: CASSDPGGGYTF. This sequence joins TRBV6-4 and TRBJ1-2; 8 positions agree with TRBD1. The ends lost 2 bases at V and 8 bases at J; junction bases unmatched: 1. Germline CDR1 is MRHNA and CDR2 is SNTAGT. The CDR3 has 12 amino acids.